These 17 T cell receptor beta chains originate from one sample sequenced in a study of blood T cell repertoires in COVID-19. Assay used: immunoSEQ multiplex PCR; TCRdb lists only in-frame clones, some missing. Counted here are roughly 41,000 clones, roughly nine tenths occurring once; the ten biggest clones make up approximately 3.1%. Sequenced input: PBMCs or T cells enriched from blood (not recorded which). All receptors derive from a woman in her 50s who had recovered from COVID-19.

This clone came up once. J is TRBJ2-1 and V is TRBV7-2, with 12 positions matching TRBD2. With 6 bases clipped from V and 3 bases from J, the junction kept 3 bases outside the gene matches. The CDR3 runs to 15 residues. Germline CDR1 reads SGHTA; CDR2 reads FQGNSA. CDR3 sequence (DNA): TGTGCCAGCAGTCGGACTAGCGGGAACTACAATGAGCAGTTCTTC. Its translation: CASSRTSGNYNEQFF.

The chain is built from TRBV28 and TRBJ1-3; 11 bases match TRBD1. The CDR3 covers 14 residues. The V gene end was trimmed by 8 bases and the J gene end by 5 bases; junction bases not matched to a gene: 5. CDR1 is MDHEN, CDR2 SYDVKM, per germline. The CDR3 DNA is TGTGCCAGCCGGACAGGGGGCGGGAGAAACACCATATATTTT. Amino acid sequence: CASRTGGGRNTIYF.

The chain carries TRBV3-1 (or the pseudogene TRBV3-2) and TRBJ2-7; tentative D call: TRBD1 (5 bases). Deletions cut 2 bases from V and 2 bases from J, with 19 bases between. CDR3 length: 17 residues. Germline V CDR1 and CDR2: LGHDT, YNNKEL (reference sequence). In nucleotides, the CDR3 is TGTGCCAGCAGCCAATCGGACACCAACCAAAAAACCTACGAGCAGTACTTC. This translates into CASSQSDTNQKTYEQYF.

This chain uses TRBV5-5 with TRBJ2-2; D possibly corresponds to TRBD1 (6 bases). CDR1 SGHKS and CDR2 YYEKEE come from the germline V gene (reference sequence). CDR3 length: 16 amino acids. Trimming took off 1 base at V and 1 base at J, with 11 bases between the two ends. CDR3 in DNA: TGTGCCAGCAGCTTGACAACAGGGCAGAACACCGGGGAGCTGTTTTTT. It is translated as CASSLTTGQNTGELFF.

This clone was counted once. CDR3 bases: TGTGCCAGTAGTAGCCAGGGGGGCCCCCCTGAAGCTTTCTTT. Protein sequence: CASSSQGGPPEAFF. This chain links TRBV19 with TRBJ1-1; 7 nucleotides align to TRBD1. Germline-derived CDR1 and CDR2 are LNHDA and SQIVND (reference sequence). V trimming: 4 bases; J trimming: 6 bases; junction bases outside the gene matches: 8. This CDR3 region has 14 residues.

The chain joins TRBV19 to TRBJ1-1; D gene ambiguous. The CDR3 spans 13 residues. Trimming pared 9 bases from V and 1 base from J, leaving 12 bases between. CDR1 and CDR2 from the germline V gene are LNHDA and SQIVND (reference sequence). The CDR3 loop reads CASGVSPNTEAFF. CDR3 in DNA: TGTGCCAGCGGAGTGTCCCCGAACACTGAAGCTTTCTTT.

V is TRBV6-1 and J is TRBJ2-4; D perhaps matches TRBD2 (6 bases). Germline loops: CDR1 MNHNS, CDR2 SASEGT. Trimming took off 3 bases at V and 6 bases at J, with 12 bases between the two ends. The CDR3 contains 14 residues. The CDR3 DNA reads as TGTGCCAGCAGTGACGCGGGACCGCTAAACATTCAGTACTTC. Encoded protein: CASSDAGPLNIQYF.

This clone was picked up a small number of times. This rearrangement joins TRBV7-9 to TRBJ1-5; 9 nucleotides agree with TRBD1. Germline loops: CDR1 SEHNR, CDR2 FQNEAQ (reference sequence). The CDR3 covers 15 residues. J gave up 7 bases and V 3 bases, and 7 bases lay outside the gene matches. The CDR3 sequence: CASSFGTGNRQPQHF. CDR3 nucleotides: TGTGCCAGCAGCTTCGGGACAGGGAACAGACAGCCCCAGCATTTT.

The chain has TRBV28 and TRBJ2-1, with D possibly being TRBD1 (5 bases). CDR1 is MDHEN and CDR2 is SYDVKM in the germline V gene. Trimming left V 6 bases short and J 1 base short, with 13 bases between. The CDR3 is 15 amino acids. The CDR3 here is CASRPGRGSYNEQFF. In DNA form, the CDR3 reads TGTGCCAGCAGGCCGGGTAGGGGATCCTACAATGAGCAGTTCTTC.

V and J are TRBV6-5 and TRBJ1-1; possible D gene TRBD1, 6 bases. Looked up from germline, CDR1 is MNHEY and CDR2 is SVGAGI. The ends were cut back, 3 bases at V and 7 bases at J, with 12 bases in the middle. CDR3 length: 13 residues. CDR3 nucleotide sequence: TGTGCCAGCAGTTATTCAGGGGTTGGTGAAGCTTTCTTT. Protein: CASSYSGVGEAFF.

The chain uses TRBV3-1 (or the pseudogene TRBV3-2) and TRBJ2-2; the D gene is possibly TRBD2 (5 bases). This CDR3 region has 14 residues. V lost 3 bases to trimming and J lost 5 bases, with 10 bases between them. Germline V gene sequence: CDR1 LGHDT, CDR2 YNNKEL (reference sequence). This CDR3 is CASSHSWRTGELFF. The DNA of the CDR3 is TGTGCCAGCAGCCACAGCTGGAGGACCGGGGAGCTGTTTTTT.

Concerning this clone itself: This CDR3 is also generated by other DNA sequences in the sample. This sequence joins TRBV7-2 and TRBJ2-7; possibly TRBD2 for D (6 bases). The germline V gene encodes CDR1 SGHTA and CDR2 FQGNSA. The V end was cut by 0 bases, the J end by 2 bases, with 8 bases between. This CDR3 region has 14 residues. CDR3: CASSLAGGTYEQYF. The CDR3, as DNA: TGTGCCAGCAGCTTAGCGGGGGGAACCTACGAGCAGTACTTC.

This clone was counted a few times. The chain has TRBV2 and TRBJ1-4, with 8 positions matching TRBD1. Germline-derived CDR1 and CDR2 are SNHLY and FYNNEI. CDR3 length: 14 amino acids. V trimming: 6 bases; J trimming: 14 bases; junction bases outside the gene matches: 14. The CDR3 DNA sequence: TGTGCCAGCAGAAGGACAGGGCGTTCGGTATGGCTGTTTTTT. The encoded protein is CASRRTGRSVWLFF. The full variable domain, in which reference TRBV2 and TRBJ1-4 provide the parts outside the CDR3, is EPEVTQTPSHQVTQMGQEVILRCVPISNHLYFYWYRQILGQKVEFLVSFYNNEISEKSEIFDDQFSVERPDGSNFTLKIRSTKLEDSAMYFCASRRTGRSVWLFFGSGTQLSVL.

The chain has TRBV21-1 and TRBJ2-3; the DNA was not used to check the table's D call, TRBD2. TRBV21-1 is flagged as a pseudogene. This CDR3 comprises 15 residues. The DNA of the CDR3 is TGTGCCAGCAACTCAGGGAGGCGGGGACCAGATACGCAGTATTTT. It is translated as CASNSGRRGPDTQYF.

This clone was detected only a few times. The rearrangement joins TRBV28 to TRBJ2-5, with TRBD2 identical over 10 bases. This CDR3 contains 16 residues. The germline CDR1 and CDR2 sequences are MDHEN and SYDVKM. V dropped 4 bases and J dropped 5; count of bases not matched to a gene: 10. The CDR3 nucleotides are TGTGCCAGCAGTTCATCTAGCGGGAGCGGATGGGAGACCCAGTACTTC. Amino acid sequence: CASSSSSGSGWETQYF.

The V gene is TRBV4-3, the J gene TRBJ1-3; D uncertain. Germline assignment: CDR1 LGHNA and CDR2 YSLEER. Trimming pared 0 bases from V and 3 bases from J, leaving 12 bases between. This CDR3 spans 16 amino acids. The CDR3 DNA follows: TGCGCCAGCAGCCAAGATGAGGGAGTTGGTGGAAACACCATATATTTT. Translation gives CASSQDEGVGGNTIYF.

The V gene is TRBV7-8, the J gene TRBJ1-6; 8 nucleotides align to TRBD1. This CDR3 has 14 amino acids. The V segment lost 2 bases and the J segment 10 bases; nucleotides outside the gene matches: 4. Germline V gives CDR1 SGHVS, CDR2 FQNEAQ. The CDR3 region is CASSLYRGGSPLHF. The DNA of the CDR3 is TGTGCCAGCAGCTTATACAGGGGGGGATCACCCCTCCACTTT.